The 26 T cell receptor beta chains below all came from one sample that was sequenced in a study of blood T cell repertoires in COVID-19. Using immunoSEQ multiplex PCR, the repertoire was profiled, and TCRdb retains in-frame clones only, with some absent. The sample has about 150,000 clones, 83% seen once. Sequencing input: peripheral blood. The receptors shown here come from a woman aged 55-69 years with COVID-19, enrolled during active disease.

The J gene is TRBJ2-3, the V gene TRBV7-3; no reliable D call. Germline CDR1 and CDR2: SGHTA and FQGTGA. This CDR3 contains 14 residues. Trimming took off 5 bases at V and 3 bases at J, with 12 bases between the two ends. The CDR3 sequence: CASSQSRQTDTQYF. In DNA form, the CDR3 reads TGTGCCAGCAGCCAATCGAGGCAAACAGATACGCAGTATTTT.

The rearrangement joins TRBV5-8 to TRBJ1-4, with 7 bases matching TRBD1. The CDR3 consists of 16 residues. Per the germline V gene, CDR1 is SGHTS and CDR2 is YDEGEE. V was clipped by 4 bases and J by 8 bases; unmatched bases: 14. The CDR3 loop is CASSPGQNNLGEKLFF. CDR3 nucleotides: TGTGCCAGCAGCCCGGGACAGAACAACCTGGGGGAAAAACTGTTTTTT.

This chain joins TRBV6-1 and TRBJ1-2; D is perhaps TRBD1 (5 bases). The V and J ends lost 0 bases and 7 bases respectively, with 9 bases between them. The CDR3 has 13 amino acids. Germline V gives CDR1 MNHNS, CDR2 SASEGT. The CDR3 DNA reads TGTGCCAGCAGTGAAGCGGCAGGGATTGGCTACACCTTC. Residues: CASSEAAGIGYTF.

The chain joins TRBV7-9 to TRBJ1-4; 10 bases map to TRBD1. With V trimmed by 4 bases and J by 1 base, 6 bases remained unmatched. Looked up from germline, CDR1 is SEHNR and CDR2 is FQNEAQ (reference sequence). The CDR3 loop spans 17 amino acids. CDR3 DNA: TGTGCCAGCAGCTCCCGGGACAGGGGAGGAACTAATGAAAAACTGTTTTTT. Its protein product is CASSSRDRGGTNEKLFF.

The chain combines TRBV7-2 with TRBJ1-1; TRBD1 matches 8 bases. The germline V gene has CDR1 SGHTA and CDR2 FQGNSA. This CDR3 spans 14 amino acids. The junction had 5 bases not matched to a gene; V was cut back by 5 bases and J by 3 bases. CDR3 sequence reads: CASSPTGVHTEAFF. The DNA of the CDR3 is TGTGCCAGCAGCCCGACAGGGGTTCACACTGAAGCTTTCTTT.

The V gene is TRBV7-2, the J gene TRBJ1-1; D is uncertain. The CDR3 is 14 amino acids. Per the germline V gene, CDR1 is SGHTA and CDR2 is FQGNSA. V was shortened by 0 bases and J by 0 bases, with 5 bases between the two germline ends. As DNA, the CDR3 is TGTGCCAGCAGCTTAGCCCAGATGAACACTGAAGCTTTCTTT. Translated, it gives CASSLAQMNTEAFF.

This clone was seen only a few times. The rearrangement uses TRBV19 and TRBJ1-4, with 7 bases that match TRBD1. CDR3 length: 14 amino acids. Germline V lookup: CDR1 LNHDA, CDR2 SQIVND (reference sequence). V lost 8 bases and J lost 3; bases outside the gene matches: 6. CDR3 DNA sequence: TGTGCCAGTGCCGACAGGGCGGCTAATGAAAAACTGTTTTTT. Amino acid sequence: CASADRAANEKLFF.

J is TRBJ1-2 and V is TRBV4-1; 9 nucleotides line up with TRBD1. This CDR3 spans 16 amino acids. The V and J ends lost 0 bases and 6 bases, in that order; junction bases with no gene match: 8. The germline gives CDR1 MGHRA, CDR2 YSYEKL. The CDR3: CASSQDLSNRGHGYTF. The CDR3 coding sequence is TGCGCCAGCAGCCAAGACTTAAGCAACAGGGGGCATGGCTACACCTTC.

The rearrangement links TRBV6-1 to TRBJ1-2; no firm D call. With 1 base removed from V and 6 bases from J, the gap between germline ends came to 9 bases. The length of the CDR3 is 13 residues. Per germline, CDR1 MNHNS and CDR2 SASEGT. The CDR3 nucleotides read TGTGCCAGCAGTGAAGGAGGCGCAGATGGCTACACCTTC. Protein product: CASSEGGADGYTF.

V usage is TRBV7-8 and J usage is TRBJ1-2, with 11 bases matching TRBD1. The germline gives CDR1 SGHVS, CDR2 FQNEAQ. The CDR3 is 19 amino acids. Trimming cost V 1 base and J 3 bases; bases outside gene matches: 13. As DNA, the CDR3 is TGTGCCAGCAGCTTAGAGGTTCAGGACAGGGGGCTTTGGGACTATGGCTACACCTTC. It yields the protein CASSLEVQDRGLWDYGYTF.

The V and J genes are TRBV27 and TRBJ2-1; D uncertain. Germline CDR1 reads MNHEY; CDR2 reads SMNVEV (reference sequence). Between the trimmed V and J ends, which lost 3 bases and 1 base, there was a span of 10 bases. CDR3 length equals 15 residues. In DNA, the CDR3 is TGTGCCAGCAGTTTTAGCCCCTTTTCCTACAATGAGCAGTTCTTC. Translating it yields CASSFSPFSYNEQFF.

Here the CDR3 DNA reads TGTGCCAGCAGCTTATCCAGGGGGAGAGAGACTGAAGCTTTCTTT. It encodes CASSLSRGRETEAFF. The chain employs TRBV7-2 and TRBJ1-1; 7 bases match TRBD1. CDR1 and CDR2 (germline): SGHTA, FQGNSA. The CDR3 consists of 15 residues. Germline trimming cut 2 bases from V and 5 bases from J; bases unmatched to any gene: 8.

The chain has TRBV19 and TRBJ1-5; 12 bases map to TRBD1. The trim removed 6 bases at V and 2 bases at J, leaving 11 bases unmatched. Germline-derived CDR1 and CDR2 are LNHDA and SQIVND (reference sequence). This CDR3 has 18 residues. The CDR3 here is CASRTGQGAPFGNQPQHF. CDR3 DNA sequence: TGTGCCAGTAGGACGGGACAGGGGGCGCCTTTCGGCAATCAGCCCCAGCATTTT. Looking up the rest from reference TRBV19 and TRBJ1-5 gives the full variable domain: DGGITQSPKYLFRKEGQNVTLSCEQNLNHDAMYWYRQDPGQGLRLIYYSQIVNDFQKGDIAEGYSVSREKKESFPLTVTSAQKNPTAFYLCASRTGQGAPFGNQPQHFGDGTRLSIL.

The V gene is TRBV19, the J gene TRBJ1-2, with a weak D call TRBD1 (5 bases). Trimming cost V 5 bases and J 7 bases, with 20 bases left between them. The germline V gene encodes CDR1 LNHDA and CDR2 SQIVND (reference sequence). The CDR3 has 15 residues. The DNA for the CDR3 is TGTGCCAGTAGTCTCACGTCGCCAGGGCAGAGTGGCTACACCTTC. Amino acids: CASSLTSPGQSGYTF. Drawing the rest from reference TRBV19 and TRBJ1-2, the complete variable domain is DGGITQSPKYLFRKEGQNVTLSCEQNLNHDAMYWYRQDPGQGLRLIYYSQIVNDFQKGDIAEGYSVSREKKESFPLTVTSAQKNPTAFYLCASSLTSPGQSGYTFGSGTRLTVV.

The table lists this clone with a few counts. The V and J genes are TRBV19 and TRBJ2-6; D possibly corresponds to TRBD1 (5 bases). The CDR3 loop spans 15 amino acids. Trimming took 5 bases from V and 2 from J, leaving 10 bases between them. Germline CDR1 LNHDA, CDR2 SQIVND (reference sequence). This CDR3 is CASSDSRAGANVLTF. CDR3 coding DNA: TGTGCCAGTAGTGACAGTCGGGCTGGGGCCAACGTCCTGACTTTC.

The V and J genes are TRBV19 and TRBJ2-5; D is possibly TRBD1 (6 bases). The V and J ends lost 3 bases and 6 bases respectively, with 23 bases between them. The CDR3 runs 17 residues. CDR1 and CDR2 (germline): LNHDA, SQIVND (reference sequence). The CDR3 is CASSINFPAGAQQTQYF. The CDR3, as DNA: TGTGCCAGTAGTATTAACTTCCCGGCAGGGGCTCAGCAGACCCAGTACTTC.

The chain links TRBV19 to TRBJ2-1; tentatively, D is TRBD2 (7 bases). Trimming cost V 5 bases and J 9 bases, with 20 bases left between them. The germline V gene encodes CDR1 LNHDA and CDR2 SQIVND (reference sequence). The CDR3 extends over 15 amino acids. CDR3 region: CASSALGGQIGEQFF. The CDR3 DNA reads TGTGCCAGTAGTGCCCTCGGGGGGCAAATCGGTGAGCAGTTCTTC.

This clone was observed once. The chain combines TRBV7-8 with TRBJ2-6, with TRBD1 matching 7 bases. This CDR3 spans 16 amino acids. Germline V gene data show CDR1 as SGHVS and CDR2 as FQNEAQ. V lost 6 bases and J lost 0; bases outside the gene matches: 5. The CDR3, as DNA: TGTGCCAGCAGGGACAGGTCGTTCTCTGGGGCCAACGTCCTGACTTTC. Protein: CASRDRSFSGANVLTF.

This clone was observed a handful of times. V gene TRBV3-1 (or the pseudogene TRBV3-2) combines with J gene TRBJ1-1; 11 positions match TRBD1. Germline V CDR1 and CDR2: LGHDT, YNNKEL (reference sequence). The CDR3 sequence is 16 residues long. V gave up 0 bases and J gave up 5 bases; unmatched junction bases: 5. CDR3 residues: CASSQEWDRGGTEAFF. CDR3 sequence (DNA): TGTGCCAGCAGCCAAGAATGGGACAGGGGGGGAACTGAAGCTTTCTTT.

The V and J genes are TRBV29-1 and TRBJ1-1; D remains unclear. This CDR3 has 12 residues. Germline V CDR1 and CDR2: SQVTM, ANQGSEA. Trimming removed 2 bases from V and 1 base from J, with 5 bases in between. CDR3 residues: CSVEPGNTEAFF. The CDR3, as DNA: TGCAGCGTTGAACCCGGGAACACTGAAGCTTTCTTT.

This clone was seen a single time. The rearrangement joins TRBV7-8 to TRBJ1-1, with D unclear. V lost 2 bases to trimming and J lost 5 bases, with 15 bases between them. Per germline, CDR1 SGHVS and CDR2 FQNEAQ. The CDR3 is 15 amino acids. The CDR3 bases are TGTGCCAGCAGCTTATCGGGTGGTGTGGAAACTGAAGCTTTCTTT. Translation gives CASSLSGGVETEAFF.

The CDR3 coding sequence is TGTGCCAGCGGTAGAGGGGGGGCCTTACGACCGAATACGGAGACCCAGTACTTC. It encodes CASGRGGALRPNTETQYF. The chain joins TRBV11-2 to TRBJ2-5, with D perhaps TRBD2 (7 bases). This CDR3 contains 18 residues. Between the trimmed V and J ends, which lost 8 bases and 5 bases, there was a span of 30 bases. Germline assignment: CDR1 SGHAT and CDR2 FQNNGV.

This sequence joins TRBV7-8 and TRBJ1-1, with 9 nucleotides matching TRBD1. V lost 1 base and J lost 0; bases outside the gene matches: 6. The CDR3 loop spans 17 amino acids. Germline CDR1 is SGHVS and CDR2 is FQNEAQ. The CDR3 is CASSLGGQGTLNTEAFF. The CDR3 nucleotides are TGTGCCAGCAGCTTAGGGGGACAGGGTACCCTGAACACTGAAGCTTTCTTT.

The J gene is TRBJ2-3, the V gene TRBV15, with TRBD2 matching over 11 bases. Germline CDR1 is LNHNV and CDR2 is YYDKDF (reference sequence). CDR3 length equals 18 residues. Losses at the gene ends were 2 bases for V and 3 bases for J; bases not matched to a gene: 10. In DNA form, the CDR3 reads TGTGCCACCAGCAGACTATGGACTAGCGGGCTGGGGACAGATACGCAGTATTTT. This encodes CATSRLWTSGLGTDTQYF.

This clone occurred a few times. The chain employs TRBV6-5 and TRBJ1-6, with a possible D match to TRBD1 (6 bases). V was trimmed by 2 bases and J by 5 bases, leaving 13 bases between them. CDR3 length: 16 residues. Per germline, CDR1 MNHEY and CDR2 SVGAGI. The CDR3 protein is CASSYMGRGNNSPLHF. The CDR3 DNA follows: TGTGCCAGCAGTTACATGGGCAGGGGTAATAATTCACCCCTCCACTTT.

The chain links TRBV6-2 or TRBV6-3 to TRBJ1-5; TRBD1 matches 8 bases. Germline loops: CDR1 MNHEY, CDR2 SVGEGT. V was clipped by 4 bases and J by 3 bases; unmatched bases: 5. CDR3 length equals 15 residues. The CDR3 DNA reads as TGTGCCAGCAGTTGGACAGGGAGAGACAATCAGCCCCAGCATTTT. This gives the protein CASSWTGRDNQPQHF.